This is a list of T cell receptor beta chains from one sample in a study of cytomegalovirus exposure and HLA in healthy donors. TCRdb's table, derived via immunoSEQ multiplex PCR, lists solely in-frame clones and lacks some. The table includes more than 150,000 clones, about four fifths detected once. Sequenced sample: PBMCs. The origin of the receptors is a girl aged 5 to 17 in good health and CMV-seropositive. Both conserved end residues are part of each CDR3. The D gene is left open where the match is weak. Size tells how often a clone was seen (once, few, many) or the class of an expanded clone, and some rows leave it out.

d_call clone_size j_call v_call cdr3_aa cdr3_nt
TRBD1 - TRBJ2-3 TRBV11-3 CASSLDTAGRDRGLNTQYF TGTGCCAGCAGCTTAGACACCGCTGGCCGGGACAGGGGGCTTAATACGCAGTATTTT
- - TRBJ2-5 TRBV6-1 CASSEGGWTQYF TGTGCCAGCAGTGAAGGTGGCTGGACCCAGTACTTC
TRBD1 - TRBJ2-3 TRBV2 CASSGDRVDTQYF TGTGCCAGCAGTGGGGACAGGGTCGATACGCAGTATTTT
TRBD1 - TRBJ1-1 TRBV6-6 CASTEPGQGETSEAFF TGTGCCAGCACGGAACCGGGACAGGGGGAGACCTCTGAAGCTTTCTTT
- - TRBJ1-2 TRBV4-3 CASSQDRNYGYTF TGCGCCAGCAGCCAAGACAGGAACTATGGCTACACCTTC
- - TRBJ1-3 TRBV4-3 CASSRDSLDPGNTIYF TGCGCCAGCAGTAGGGACTCCCTTGACCCTGGAAACACCATATATTTT
TRBD2 once TRBJ2-7 TRBV5-5 CASSYASGSYEQYF TGTGCCAGCAGCTATGCTAGCGGCAGCTACGAGCAGTACTTC
TRBD1 - TRBJ1-2 TRBV6-5 CASSLGQNYGYTF TGTGCCAGCAGTTTGGGACAGAACTATGGCTACACCTTC
TRBD1 - TRBJ2-7 TRBV4-1 CASSLSGQASYEQYF TGCGCCAGCAGCCTCTCAGGACAGGCGTCCTACGAGCAGTACTTC
TRBD1 - TRBJ2-6 TRBV19 CASMPGQGRSGANVLTF TGTGCCAGCATGCCGGGACAGGGGAGGTCTGGGGCCAACGTCCTGACTTTC
- - TRBJ1-2 TRBV4-2 CASSQEVPGGTYGYTF TGTGCCAGCAGCCAAGAGGTGCCGGGGGGCACCTATGGCTACACCTTC
- - TRBJ2-7 TRBV5-1 CASRPAGSSYEQYF TGCGCCAGCCGCCCCGCGGGGAGCTCCTACGAGCAGTACTTC
- once TRBJ1-5 TRBV7-2 CASSQGAAEQPQHF TGTGCCAGCAGCCAGGGTGCAGCCGAACAGCCCCAGCATTTT
- - TRBJ2-4 TRBV7-8 CASSTPRAGPAKNIQYF TGTGCCAGCAGCACACCTAGGGCAGGGCCAGCCAAAAACATTCAGTACTTC
- - TRBJ2-7 TRBV10-3 CAISESTGSYEQYF TGTGCCATCAGTGAGTCAACAGGCTCCTACGAGCAGTACTTC
TRBD1 - TRBJ2-5 TRBV4-2 CASSQAQGVGGETQYF TGTGCCAGCAGCCAGGCACAGGGGGTCGGGGGAGAGACCCAGTACTTC
TRBD1 - TRBJ2-2 TRBV2 CASSVEQGASGELFF TGTGCCAGCAGTGTAGAACAGGGGGCAAGCGGGGAGCTGTTTTTT
- - TRBJ1-2 TRBV7-9 CASTLGLADGYTF TGTGCCAGCACCCTGGGACTAGCCGATGGCTACACCTTC
- - TRBJ1-6 TRBV9 CASSKDSNSPLHF TGTGCCAGCAGCAAGGACAGTAATTCACCCCTCCACTTT
- - TRBJ2-7 TRBV7-9 CASSRRETTLYEQYF TGTGCCAGCAGCCGCCGGGAGACGACTTTATACGAGCAGTACTTC
TRBD1 - TRBJ2-7 TRBV5-6 CASSLGTGQYEQYF TGTGCCAGCAGCTTGGGGACAGGACAGTACGAGCAGTACTTC
- - TRBJ1-1 TRBV15 CATSPSRAEAFF TGTGCCACCAGCCCCTCGAGAGCTGAAGCTTTCTTT
TRBD2 - TRBJ2-5 TRBV5-4 CASSLTSGGAETQYF TGTGCCAGCAGCTTGACTAGCGGGGGGGCTGAGACCCAGTACTTC
TRBD1 - TRBJ2-5 TRBV7-9 CASSQGQGPQETQYF TGTGCCAGCAGCCAGGGACAGGGCCCTCAAGAGACCCAGTACTTC
TRBD1 - TRBJ2-2 TRBV9 CASSVRGQDTGELFF TGTGCCAGCAGCGTGAGGGGACAGGACACCGGGGAGCTGTTTTTT
- - TRBJ2-7 TRBV5-6 CASSLVPGGILPYEQYF TGTGCCAGCAGCTTGGTTCCAGGGGGGATACTACCCTACGAGCAGTACTTC
- - TRBJ1-2 TRBV4-3 CASSQDQTGYGYTF TGCGCCAGCAGCCAAGATCAGACAGGCTATGGCTACACCTTC
- - TRBJ1-1 TRBV18 CASSPQGRTEAFF TGTGCCAGCTCACCCCAGGGCAGGACTGAAGCTTTCTTT
TRBD1 few TRBJ1-1 TRBV7-2 CASSFSTGATEAFF TGTGCCAGCAGCTTCTCTACAGGGGCCACTGAAGCTTTCTTT
- - TRBJ2-1 TRBV11-3 CASSPPDYFSYNEQFF TGTGCCAGCAGCCCCCCGGACTACTTCTCCTACAATGAGCAGTTCTTC
- - TRBJ2-5 TRBV28 CASRGDRGYQETQYF TGTGCCAGCAGAGGCGACCGGGGGTACCAAGAGACCCAGTACTTC